Each of the 10 T cell receptor beta chains below was sequenced from the same sample in a study of PD-1 blockade in mismatch repair-deficient tumors. Method: immunoSEQ multiplex PCR; TCRdb's copy keeps in-frame clones and lacks some. The repertoire holds tens of thousands of clones, with roughly 83% as singletons. Sequenced material: PBMCs, taken before pembrolizumab treatment. The receptors here all came from an adult with mismatch repair-deficient cancer.

The chain couples TRBV18 to TRBJ2-7; weak D call: TRBD2 (5 bases). Germline loops: CDR1 KGHSH, CDR2 LQKENI. V was cut by 3 bases and J by 3 bases, with 18 bases left in between. CDR3 length: 16 residues. The CDR3 DNA follows: TGTGCCAGCTCACCGATCGTTCCCAGCGGATACTACGAGCAGTACTTC. It specifies CASSPIVPSGYYEQYF.

This chain links TRBV11-3 with TRBJ1-3, with TRBD1 identical over 7 bases. V was clipped by 4 bases and J by 4 bases; unmatched bases: 7. This CDR3 contains 15 residues. Looked up from germline, CDR1 is SGHNT and CDR2 is YENEEA. The CDR3 region is CASSYRGVNGNTIYF. CDR3 bases: TGTGCCAGCAGCTACAGGGGAGTGAACGGAAACACCATATATTTT.

This rearrangement joins TRBV28 to TRBJ1-2; 8 nucleotides align to TRBD1. The V gene's germline CDR1 is MDHEN and CDR2 SYDVKM. The trim removed 4 bases at V and 8 bases at J, leaving 0 bases unmatched. The CDR3 is made up of 11 amino acids. The CDR3: CASSSGGGYTF. The CDR3 nucleotides are TGTGCCAGCAGTTCAGGGGGCGGCTACACCTTC.

This chain links TRBV19 with TRBJ1-2, with D maybe TRBD1 (5 bases). In germline, CDR1 is LNHDA, CDR2 SQIVND (reference sequence). CDR3 length: 20 amino acids. Trimming shortened V by 7 bases and J by 0 bases, and 30 bases separated the two germline ends. The CDR3 is CASTKPGLGYTPEANYGYTF. The CDR3 DNA is TGTGCCAGTACCAAGCCGGGACTGGGATATACACCTGAGGCTAACTATGGCTACACCTTC.

The chain couples TRBV5-4 to TRBJ2-7, with D possibly being TRBD1 (6 bases). Trimming removed 4 bases at V and 0 bases at J, with 14 bases between. The V gene's germline CDR1 is SGHNT and CDR2 YYREEE (reference sequence). The CDR3 runs to 15 residues. The CDR3 sequence is CASSTKTGSSYEQYF. The CDR3 DNA sequence: TGTGCCAGCAGCACCAAGACAGGTAGCTCCTACGAGCAGTACTTC.

This rearrangement joins TRBV18 to TRBJ2-1; TRBD1 aligns across 7 bases. The germline V gene encodes CDR1 KGHSH and CDR2 LQKENI. The CDR3 consists of 15 residues. V lost 4 bases to trimming and J lost 5 bases; unmatched junction nucleotides: 8. CDR3 DNA sequence: TGTGCCAGCTCACGACTCCGGGACAGCGACAATGAGCAGTTCTTC. This translates into CASSRLRDSDNEQFF.

V gene TRBV19 combines with J gene TRBJ1-2; 9 bases agree with TRBD1. Germline CDR1 is LNHDA and CDR2 is SQIVND (reference sequence). The CDR3 consists of 14 residues. V shed 5 bases, J shed 3 bases, and the junction held 4 bases outside the gene matches. The chain's CDR3 is CASSRRDRDYGYTF. CDR3 DNA: TGTGCCAGTAGTCGCCGGGACAGGGACTATGGCTACACCTTC.

The chain employs TRBV6-4 and TRBJ2-2, with no clear D. The CDR3 length is 14 residues. Germline CDR1 and CDR2: MRHNA and SNTAGT. Trimming stripped 0 bases from V and 3 bases from J, with 5 bases between. CDR3 sequence (DNA): TGTGCCAGCAGTGACTCGTGGCACACCGGGGAGCTGTTTTTT. Encoded protein: CASSDSWHTGELFF.

The rearrangement links TRBV25-1 to TRBJ1-2; D is perhaps TRBD1 (5 bases). Trimming took 2 bases from V and 1 from J, leaving 11 bases between them. Germline V CDR1 and CDR2: MGHDK, SYGVNS. This CDR3 has 15 residues. This chain's CDR3 is CASSEGGSYNYGYTF. The CDR3 DNA follows: TGTGCCAGCAGTGAAGGGGGGAGTTATAACTATGGCTACACCTTC.

The chain recombines TRBV18 with TRBJ1-1, with TRBD1 identical over 7 bases. The CDR3 is 16 amino acids. Losses at the gene ends were 3 bases for V and 1 base for J; bases not matched to a gene: 8. Germline V gene data show CDR1 as KGHSH and CDR2 as LQKENI. CDR3 sequence (DNA): TGTGCCAGCTCACCTAAATCAGGGGGACGGAACACTGAAGCTTTCTTT. Protein sequence: CASSPKSGGRNTEAFF.